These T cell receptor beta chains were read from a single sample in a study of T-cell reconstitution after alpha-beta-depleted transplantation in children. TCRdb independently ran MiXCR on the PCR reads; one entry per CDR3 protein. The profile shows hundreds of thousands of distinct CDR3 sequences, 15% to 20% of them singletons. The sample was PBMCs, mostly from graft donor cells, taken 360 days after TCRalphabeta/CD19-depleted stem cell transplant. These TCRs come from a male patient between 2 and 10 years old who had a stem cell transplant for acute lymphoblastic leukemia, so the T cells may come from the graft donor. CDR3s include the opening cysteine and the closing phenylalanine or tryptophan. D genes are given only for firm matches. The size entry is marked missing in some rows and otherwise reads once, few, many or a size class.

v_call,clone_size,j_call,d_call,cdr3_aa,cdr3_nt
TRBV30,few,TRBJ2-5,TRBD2,CAWSVGASGSLLETQYF,TGTGCCTGGAGTGTTGGGGCTAGCGGGAGTTTATTGGAGACCCAGTACTTC
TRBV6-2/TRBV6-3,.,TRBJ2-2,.,CASTTRGGANTGELFF,TGTGCCAGCACGACGAGAGGGGGGGCGAACACCGGGGAGCTGTTTTTT
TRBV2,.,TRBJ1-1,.,CASRGEAFF,TGTGCCAGCAGAGGTGAAGCTTTCTTT
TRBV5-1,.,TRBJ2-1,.,CASSSLQGTQNEQFF,TGCGCCAGCAGCTCCTTACAGGGAACCCAGAATGAGCAGTTCTTC
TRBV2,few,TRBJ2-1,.,CASSEADGPEYANYNEQFF,TGTGCCAGCAGTGAAGCGGACGGACCTGAATACGCAAACTACAATGAGCAGTTCTTC
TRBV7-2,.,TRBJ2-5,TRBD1,CAGVKPNRGQRGETQYF,TGTGCCGGCGTCAAACCCAACAGGGGGCAAAGGGGAGAGACCCAGTACTTC
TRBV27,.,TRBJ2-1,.,CASSLSKYNEQFF,TGTGCCAGCAGTTTATCCAAATACAATGAGCAGTTCTTC
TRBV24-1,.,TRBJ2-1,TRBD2,CATSDLGWTSGRVEQFF,TGTGCCACCAGTGACCTTGGTTGGACTAGCGGGAGAGTTGAGCAGTTCTTC
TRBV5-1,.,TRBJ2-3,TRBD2,CASRSAGASTDTQYF,TGCGCCAGCAGGTCGGCGGGAGCGAGCACAGATACGCAGTATTTT
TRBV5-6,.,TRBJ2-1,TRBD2,CASSPQAGWYNEQFF,TGTGCCAGCAGCCCTCAAGCGGGATGGTACAATGAGCAGTTCTTC
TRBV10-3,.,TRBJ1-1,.,CAISDPDSMNTEAFF,TGTGCCATCAGTGACCCAGACAGCATGAACACTGAAGCTTTCTTT
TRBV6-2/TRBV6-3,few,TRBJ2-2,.,CASSRAIGELFF,TGTGCCAGCAGCCGTGCAATCGGGGAGCTGTTTTTT
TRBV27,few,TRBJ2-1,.,CASSIQGSYNEQFF,TGTGCCAGCAGTATACAGGGCTCCTACAATGAGCAGTTCTTC
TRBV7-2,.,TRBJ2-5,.,CASSPLVGKQETQYF,TGTGCCAGCAGCCCCCTCGTCGGAAAGCAAGAGACCCAGTACTTC
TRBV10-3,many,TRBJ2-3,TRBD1,CAISSGTGGRDTQYF,TGTGCCATCAGTTCCGGGACAGGGGGCAGAGATACGCAGTATTTT
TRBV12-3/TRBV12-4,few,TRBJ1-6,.,CASSFRSNSPLHF,TGTGCCAGCAGTTTTAGGTCCAATTCACCCCTCCACTTT
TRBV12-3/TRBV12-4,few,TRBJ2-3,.,CASSLANAAYRKQYF,TGTGCCAGCAGTTTAGCGAATGCGGCCTATCGCAAGCAGTATTTT
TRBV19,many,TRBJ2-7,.,CASSLGSWPYEQYF,TGTGCCAGTAGTCTTGGGAGCTGGCCCTACGAGCAGTACTTC